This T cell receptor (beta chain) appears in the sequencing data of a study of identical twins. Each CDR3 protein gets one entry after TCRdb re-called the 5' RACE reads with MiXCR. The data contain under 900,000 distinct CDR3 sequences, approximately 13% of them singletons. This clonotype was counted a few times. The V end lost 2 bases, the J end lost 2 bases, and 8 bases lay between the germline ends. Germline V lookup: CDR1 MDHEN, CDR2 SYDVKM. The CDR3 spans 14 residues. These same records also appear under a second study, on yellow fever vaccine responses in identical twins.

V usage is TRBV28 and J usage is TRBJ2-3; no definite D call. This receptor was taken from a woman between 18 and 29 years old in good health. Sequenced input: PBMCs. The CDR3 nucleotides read TGTGCCAGCAGTTTAAGGCGGAACACAGATACGCAGTATTTT. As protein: CASSLRRNTDTQYF.